This T cell receptor (beta chain) was documented in a study of blood T cell repertoires in COVID-19. For the study at large: Whether acute or convalescent, the COVID-19 samples came from the United States, Italy and Spain. T cells, B-cell-depleted T cells, or PBMCs supplied cDNA or gDNA.

As processed by the authors: Amplification with reference gene primers provided the estimates of nucleated cell counts. Here immunoSEQ multiplex PCR was the method, and the copy in TCRdb shows in-frame clones only, minus some. V, J and clone size are taken as reported in that table, and D and trimming were inferred from the DNA itself. This sample yields 95,000 to 110,000 clones, of which around 82% are seen a single time; roughly 4.6% belongs to the top ten. V was pared by 7 bases and J by 4 bases, with 11 bases between. Germline V gives CDR1 MDHEN, CDR2 SYDVKM. The CDR3 sequence is 13 residues long.

The sample was peripheral blood. The rearrangement joins TRBV28 to TRBJ1-5; TRBD1 might be the D (6 bases). This clonotype originated in a human donor in a cohort sampled during active COVID-19. CDR3 sequence reads: CASIKQGNQPQHF. The CDR3 nucleotides are TGTGCCAGCATTAAACAGGGTAATCAGCCCCAGCATTTT. The full variable domain, in which reference TRBV28 and TRBJ1-5 provide the parts outside the CDR3, is DVKVTQSSRYLVKRTGEKVFLECVQDMDHENMFWYRQDPGLGLRLIYFSYDVKMKEKGDIPEGYSVSREKKERFSLILESASTNQTSMYLCASIKQGNQPQHFGDGTRLSIL.